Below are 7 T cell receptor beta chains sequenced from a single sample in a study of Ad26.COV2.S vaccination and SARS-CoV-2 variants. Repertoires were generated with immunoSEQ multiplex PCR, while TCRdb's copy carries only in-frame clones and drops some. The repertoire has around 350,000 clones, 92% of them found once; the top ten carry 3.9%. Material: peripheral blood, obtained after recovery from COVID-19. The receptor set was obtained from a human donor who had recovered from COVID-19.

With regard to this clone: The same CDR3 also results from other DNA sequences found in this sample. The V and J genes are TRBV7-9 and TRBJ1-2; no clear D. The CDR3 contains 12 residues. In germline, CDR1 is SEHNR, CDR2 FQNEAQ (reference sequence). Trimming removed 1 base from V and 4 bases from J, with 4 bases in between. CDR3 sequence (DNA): TGTGCCAGCAGCTTAGTTGTCTATGGCTACACCTTC. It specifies CASSLVVYGYTF.

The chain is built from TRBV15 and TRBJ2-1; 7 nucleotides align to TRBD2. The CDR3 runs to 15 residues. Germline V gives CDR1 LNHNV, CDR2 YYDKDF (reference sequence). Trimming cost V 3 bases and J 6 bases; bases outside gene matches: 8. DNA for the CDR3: TGTGCCACCAGCAGGGGGAGGGGTTTGTCCAATGAGCAGTTCTTC. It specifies CATSRGRGLSNEQFF. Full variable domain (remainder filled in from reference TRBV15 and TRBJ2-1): DAMVIQNPRYQVTQFGKPVTLSCSQTLNHNVMYWYQQKSSQAPKLLFHYYDKDFNNEADTPDNFQSRRPNTSFCFLDIRSPGLGDTAMYLCATSRGRGLSNEQFFGPGTRLTVL.

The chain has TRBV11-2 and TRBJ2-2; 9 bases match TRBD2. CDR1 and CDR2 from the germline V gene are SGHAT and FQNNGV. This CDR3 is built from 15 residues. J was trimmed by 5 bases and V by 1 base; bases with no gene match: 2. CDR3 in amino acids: CASSLALAGTGELFF. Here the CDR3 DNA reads TGTGCCAGCAGCTTAGCCCTAGCGGGGACCGGGGAGCTGTTTTTT.

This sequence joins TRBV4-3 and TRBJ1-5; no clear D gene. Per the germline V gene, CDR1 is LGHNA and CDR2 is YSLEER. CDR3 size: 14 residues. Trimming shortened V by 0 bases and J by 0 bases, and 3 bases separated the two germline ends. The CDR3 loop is CASSQEISNQPQHF. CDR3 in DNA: TGCGCCAGCAGCCAAGAAATTAGCAATCAGCCCCAGCATTTT.

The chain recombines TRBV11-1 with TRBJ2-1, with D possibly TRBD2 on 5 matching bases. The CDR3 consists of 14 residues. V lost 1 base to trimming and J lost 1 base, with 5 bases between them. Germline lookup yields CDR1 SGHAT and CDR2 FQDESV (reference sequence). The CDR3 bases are TGTGCCAGCAGCTTAGGGAGGTCCTACAATGAGCAGTTCTTC. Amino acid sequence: CASSLGRSYNEQFF. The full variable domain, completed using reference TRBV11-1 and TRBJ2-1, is EAEVAQSPRYKITEKSQAVAFWCDPISGHATLYWYRQILGQGPELLVQFQDESVVDDSQLPKDRFSAERLKGVDSTLKIQPAELGDSAMYLCASSLGRSYNEQFFGPGTRLTVL.

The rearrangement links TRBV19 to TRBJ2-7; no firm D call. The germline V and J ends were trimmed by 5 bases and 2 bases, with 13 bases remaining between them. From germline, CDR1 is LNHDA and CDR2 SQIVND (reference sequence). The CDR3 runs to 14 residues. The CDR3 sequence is CASSPSLTTYEQYF. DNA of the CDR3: TGTGCCAGTAGTCCGTCGCTTACAACCTACGAGCAGTACTTC.

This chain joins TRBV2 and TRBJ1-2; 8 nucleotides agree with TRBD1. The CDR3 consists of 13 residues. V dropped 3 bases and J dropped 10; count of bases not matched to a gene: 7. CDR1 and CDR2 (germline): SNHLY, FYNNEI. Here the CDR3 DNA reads TGTGCCAGCAGTGATTCTGGACAGGGAACCTACACCTTC. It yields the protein CASSDSGQGTYTF.